One TCR beta chain is described in this entry. The antigen is undetermined. A single record per CDR3 protein comes from TCRdb applying MiXCR to the reads. The repertoire holds 600,000 to 800,000 distinct CDR3 sequences, with roughly 24% as singletons. Germline V lookup: CDR1 SGHVS, CDR2 FQNEAQ. V dropped 0 bases and J dropped 6 bases, with 11 bases sitting between them. The CDR3 runs to 14 residues. The sample originates from a study of T cell repertoires in cytomegalovirus infection. The study, taken as a whole, reports: The cumulative frequency of public TCR beta families distinguished individuals who carried CMV together with the relevant HLA.

This clonotype originated in a human donor in good health (CMV status not recorded). Some clones in this sample may be carry-over from other donors' samples. The chain is built from TRBV7-8 and TRBJ1-2; D is unresolved. Sequenced input: CD8+ T cells from PBMCs. CDR3 bases: TGTGCCAGCAGCTTAGCTAAGGCCTTAGATGGCTACACCTTC. Translation: CASSLAKALDGYTF.